This T cell receptor (beta chain) appears in the sequencing data of a study of blood T cell repertoires in COVID-19. About the research overall: Donors in the United States, Italy and Spain gave samples during acute or convalescent COVID-19.

This clone has only one observation. TCRdb's copy holds only in-frame clones and misses some; the assay was immunoSEQ multiplex PCR. The sample contains 140,000 to 150,000 clones, about 82% of which appear only once. Germline V gene lookup returns CDR1 SGHAT and CDR2 FQDESV (reference sequence). The CDR3 covers 15 residues. Trimming cost V 5 bases and J 2 bases; bases outside gene matches: 5. This clonotype was sampled from a woman in her 40s with active or convalescent COVID-19. The J gene is TRBJ2-2, the V gene TRBV11-1, with 7 nucleotides matching TRBD1. Specimen: peripheral blood. The CDR3: CASSQGQDNTGELFF. CDR3 DNA sequence: TGTGCCAGCAGCCAAGGACAGGATAACACCGGGGAGCTGTTTTTT.